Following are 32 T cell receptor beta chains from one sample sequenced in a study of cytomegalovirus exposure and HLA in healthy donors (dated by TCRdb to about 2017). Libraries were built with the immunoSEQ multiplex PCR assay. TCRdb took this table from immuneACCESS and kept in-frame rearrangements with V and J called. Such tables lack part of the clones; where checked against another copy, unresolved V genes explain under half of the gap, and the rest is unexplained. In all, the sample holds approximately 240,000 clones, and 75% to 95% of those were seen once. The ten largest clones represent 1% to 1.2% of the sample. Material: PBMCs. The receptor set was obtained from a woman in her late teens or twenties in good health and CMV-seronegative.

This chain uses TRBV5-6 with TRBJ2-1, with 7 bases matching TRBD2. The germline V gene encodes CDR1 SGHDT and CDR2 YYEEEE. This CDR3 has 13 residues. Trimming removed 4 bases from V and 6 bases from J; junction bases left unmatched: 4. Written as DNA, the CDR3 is TGTGCCAGCAGCGATGCTAGCGGCAATGAGCAGTTCTTC. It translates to CASSDASGNEQFF.

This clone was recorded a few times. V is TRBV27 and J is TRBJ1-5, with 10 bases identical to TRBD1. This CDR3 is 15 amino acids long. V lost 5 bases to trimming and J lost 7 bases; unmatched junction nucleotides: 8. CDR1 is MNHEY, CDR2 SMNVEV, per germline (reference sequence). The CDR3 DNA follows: TGTGCCAGCAGTAGCCGGACAGGGGGAAGGCAGCCCCAGCATTTT. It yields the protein CASSSRTGGRQPQHF.

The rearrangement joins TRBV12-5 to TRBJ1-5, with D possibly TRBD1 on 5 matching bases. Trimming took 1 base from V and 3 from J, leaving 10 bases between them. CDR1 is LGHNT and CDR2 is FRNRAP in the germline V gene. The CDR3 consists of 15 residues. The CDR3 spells CASGLGRQFNQPQHF. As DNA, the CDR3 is TGTGCTAGTGGTTTGGGGCGACAGTTCAATCAGCCCCAGCATTTT.

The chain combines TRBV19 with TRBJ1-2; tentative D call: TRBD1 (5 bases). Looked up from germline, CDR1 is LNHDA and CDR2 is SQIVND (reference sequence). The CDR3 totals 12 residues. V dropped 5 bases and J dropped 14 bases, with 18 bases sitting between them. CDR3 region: CASSDWDSGRTF. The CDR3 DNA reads TGTGCCAGTAGTGACTGGGACTCCGGGCGGACCTTC.

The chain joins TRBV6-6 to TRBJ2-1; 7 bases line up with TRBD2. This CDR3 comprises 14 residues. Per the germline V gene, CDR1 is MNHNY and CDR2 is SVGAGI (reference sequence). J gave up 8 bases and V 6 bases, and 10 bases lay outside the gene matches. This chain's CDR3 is CASRPGLLTDEQFF. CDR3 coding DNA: TGTGCCAGCAGACCGGGACTATTAACCGATGAGCAGTTCTTC.

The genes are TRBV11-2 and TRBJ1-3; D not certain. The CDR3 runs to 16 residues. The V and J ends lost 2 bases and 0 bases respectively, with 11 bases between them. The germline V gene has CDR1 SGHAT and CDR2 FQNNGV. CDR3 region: CASSLTIVLSGNTIYF. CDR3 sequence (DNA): TGTGCCAGCAGCTTAACAATCGTGCTCTCTGGAAACACCATATATTTT.

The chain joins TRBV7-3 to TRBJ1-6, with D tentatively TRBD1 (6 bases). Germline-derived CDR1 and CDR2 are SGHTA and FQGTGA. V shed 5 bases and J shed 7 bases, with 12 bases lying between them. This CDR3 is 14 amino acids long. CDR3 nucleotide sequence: TGTGCCAGCAGCCTACAGGGACAAAATTCACCCCTCCACTTT. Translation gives CASSLQGQNSPLHF.

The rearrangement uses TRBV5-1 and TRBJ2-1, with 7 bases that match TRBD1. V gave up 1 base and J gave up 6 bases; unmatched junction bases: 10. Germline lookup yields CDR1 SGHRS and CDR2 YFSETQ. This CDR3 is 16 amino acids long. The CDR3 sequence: CASSLYQTRQGNEQFF. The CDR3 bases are TGCGCCAGCAGCTTGTACCAAACGAGACAGGGCAATGAGCAGTTCTTC.

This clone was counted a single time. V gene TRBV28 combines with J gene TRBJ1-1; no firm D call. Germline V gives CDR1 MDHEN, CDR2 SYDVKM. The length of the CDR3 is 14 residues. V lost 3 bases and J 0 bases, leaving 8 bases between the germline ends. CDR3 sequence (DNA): TGTGCCAGCAGTTTTAGCCGGGTGAACACTGAAGCTTTCTTT. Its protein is CASSFSRVNTEAFF.

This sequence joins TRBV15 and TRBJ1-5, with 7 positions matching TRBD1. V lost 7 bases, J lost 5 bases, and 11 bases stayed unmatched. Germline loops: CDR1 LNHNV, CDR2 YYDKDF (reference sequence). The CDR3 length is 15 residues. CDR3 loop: CATTRARDSHQPQHF. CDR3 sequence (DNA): TGTGCCACCACCCGAGCCCGGGACAGCCATCAGCCCCAGCATTTT.

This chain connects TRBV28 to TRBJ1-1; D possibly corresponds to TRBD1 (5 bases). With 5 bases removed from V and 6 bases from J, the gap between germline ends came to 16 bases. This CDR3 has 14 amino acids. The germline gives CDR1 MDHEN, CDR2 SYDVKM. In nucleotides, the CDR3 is TGTGCCAGCAGTCAACCAAAGGGGTTCCCTGAAGCTTTCTTT. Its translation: CASSQPKGFPEAFF.

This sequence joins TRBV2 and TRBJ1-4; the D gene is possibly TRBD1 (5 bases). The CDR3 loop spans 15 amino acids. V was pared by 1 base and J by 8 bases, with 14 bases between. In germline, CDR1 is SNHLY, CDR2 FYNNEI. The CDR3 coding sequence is TGTGCCAGCAGTGAAGGGGGCAGGGCAGGGGAAAAACTGTTTTTT. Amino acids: CASSEGGRAGEKLFF.

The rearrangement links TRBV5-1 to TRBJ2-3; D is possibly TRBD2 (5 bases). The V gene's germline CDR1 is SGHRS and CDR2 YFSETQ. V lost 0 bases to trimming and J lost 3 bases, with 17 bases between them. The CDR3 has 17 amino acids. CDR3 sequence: CASSLVPGLGLTDTQYF. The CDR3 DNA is TGCGCCAGCAGCTTGGTTCCGGGGTTAGGTTTGACAGATACGCAGTATTTT.

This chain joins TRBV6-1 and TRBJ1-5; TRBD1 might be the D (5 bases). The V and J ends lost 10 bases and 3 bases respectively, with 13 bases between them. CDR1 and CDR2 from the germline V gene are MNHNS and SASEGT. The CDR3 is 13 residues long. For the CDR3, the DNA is TGTGCCACCGCGGGACTCACCAATCAGCCCCAGCATTTT. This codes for CATAGLTNQPQHF.

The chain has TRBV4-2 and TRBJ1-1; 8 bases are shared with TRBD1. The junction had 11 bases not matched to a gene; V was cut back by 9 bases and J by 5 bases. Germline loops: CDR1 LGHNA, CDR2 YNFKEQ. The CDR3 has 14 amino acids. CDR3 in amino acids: CASIGQGRGTEAFF. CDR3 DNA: TGTGCCAGTATAGGACAGGGCAGGGGAACTGAAGCTTTCTTT.

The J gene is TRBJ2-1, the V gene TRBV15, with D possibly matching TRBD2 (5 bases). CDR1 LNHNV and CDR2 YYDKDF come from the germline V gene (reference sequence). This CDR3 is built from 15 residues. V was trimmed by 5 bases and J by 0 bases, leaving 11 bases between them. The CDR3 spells CATSRDRGSYNEQFF. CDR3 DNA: TGTGCCACCAGCCGCGATCGGGGCTCCTACAATGAGCAGTTCTTC. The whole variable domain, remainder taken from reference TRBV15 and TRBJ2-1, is DAMVIQNPRYQVTQFGKPVTLSCSQTLNHNVMYWYQQKSSQAPKLLFHYYDKDFNNEADTPDNFQSRRPNTSFCFLDIRSPGLGDTAMYLCATSRDRGSYNEQFFGPGTRLTVL.

The CDR3 loop reads CASSESLAPTDTQYF. Here the CDR3 DNA reads TGCGCCAGCAGTGAGAGTCTAGCGCCCACAGATACGCAGTATTTT. V usage is TRBV10-2 and J usage is TRBJ2-3, with D perhaps matching TRBD2 (6 bases). CDR3 size: 15 residues. CDR1 WSHSY and CDR2 SAAADI come from the germline V gene. Trimming stripped 2 bases from V and 2 bases from J, with 11 bases between.

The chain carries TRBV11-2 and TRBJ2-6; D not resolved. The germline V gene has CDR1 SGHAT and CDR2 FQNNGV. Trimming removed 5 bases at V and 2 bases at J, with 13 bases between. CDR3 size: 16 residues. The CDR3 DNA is TGTGCCAGCAGCCCCACCGGGTCCACTGGGGCCAACGTCCTGACTTTC. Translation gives CASSPTGSTGANVLTF.

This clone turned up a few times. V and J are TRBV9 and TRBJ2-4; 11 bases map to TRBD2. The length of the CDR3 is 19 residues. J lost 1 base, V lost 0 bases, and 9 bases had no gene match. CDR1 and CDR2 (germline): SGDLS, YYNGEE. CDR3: CASSVGASGRTDAKNIQYF. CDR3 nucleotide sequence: TGTGCCAGCAGCGTAGGGGCTAGCGGGAGGACCGACGCCAAAAACATTCAGTACTTC.

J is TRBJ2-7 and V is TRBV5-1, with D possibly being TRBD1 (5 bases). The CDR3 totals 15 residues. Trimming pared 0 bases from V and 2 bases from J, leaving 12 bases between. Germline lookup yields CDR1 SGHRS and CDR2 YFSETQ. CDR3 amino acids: CASSLGAGLPYEQYF. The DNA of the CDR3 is TGCGCCAGCAGCTTGGGGGCAGGGTTACCCTACGAGCAGTACTTC.

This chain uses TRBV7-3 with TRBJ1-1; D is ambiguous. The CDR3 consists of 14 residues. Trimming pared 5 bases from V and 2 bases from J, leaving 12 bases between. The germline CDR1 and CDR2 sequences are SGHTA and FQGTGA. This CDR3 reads CASSANRVNTEAFF. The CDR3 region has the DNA TGTGCCAGCAGCGCGAACCGGGTTAACACTGAAGCTTTCTTT.

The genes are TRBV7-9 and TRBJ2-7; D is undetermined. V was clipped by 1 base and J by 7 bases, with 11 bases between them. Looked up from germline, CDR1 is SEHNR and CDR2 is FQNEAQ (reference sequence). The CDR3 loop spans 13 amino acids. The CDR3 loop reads CASSLVDPSEQYF. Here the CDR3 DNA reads TGTGCCAGCAGCTTAGTCGACCCTAGTGAGCAGTACTTC. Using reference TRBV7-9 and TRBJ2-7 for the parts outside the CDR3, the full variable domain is DTGVSQNPRHKITKRGQNVTFRCDPISEHNRLYWYRQTLGQGPEFLTYFQNEAQLEKSRLLSDRFSAERPKGSFSTLEIQRTEQGDSAMYLCASSLVDPSEQYFGPGTRLTVT.

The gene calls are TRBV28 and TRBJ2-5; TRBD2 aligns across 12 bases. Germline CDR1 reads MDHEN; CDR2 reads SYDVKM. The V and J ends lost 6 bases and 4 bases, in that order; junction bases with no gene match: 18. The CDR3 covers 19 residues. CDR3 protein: CASRYNRLAGVGLGETQYF. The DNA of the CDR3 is TGTGCCAGCAGGTACAACCGACTAGCGGGAGTTGGTCTTGGAGAGACCCAGTACTTC.

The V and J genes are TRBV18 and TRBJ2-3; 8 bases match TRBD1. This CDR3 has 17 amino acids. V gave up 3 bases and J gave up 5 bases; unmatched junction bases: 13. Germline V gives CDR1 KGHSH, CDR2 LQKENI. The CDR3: CASSPGGPTGVKDTQYF. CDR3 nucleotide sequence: TGTGCCAGCTCACCGGGGGGTCCGACAGGGGTGAAAGATACGCAGTATTTT.

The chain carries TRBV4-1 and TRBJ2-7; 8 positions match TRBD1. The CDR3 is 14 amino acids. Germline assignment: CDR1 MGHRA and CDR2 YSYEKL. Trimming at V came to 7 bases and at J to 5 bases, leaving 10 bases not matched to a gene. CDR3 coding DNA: TGCGCCAGCACCGGACAGGGCCGTCGCGACGAGCAGTACTTC. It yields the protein CASTGQGRRDEQYF.

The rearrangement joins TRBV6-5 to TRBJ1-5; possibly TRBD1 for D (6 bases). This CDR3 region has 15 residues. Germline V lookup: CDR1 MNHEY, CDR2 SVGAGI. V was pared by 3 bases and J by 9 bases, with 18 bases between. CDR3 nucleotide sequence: TGTGCCAGCAGTTATTCCGGGACACTGAGACGGCCCCAGCATTTT. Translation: CASSYSGTLRRPQHF.

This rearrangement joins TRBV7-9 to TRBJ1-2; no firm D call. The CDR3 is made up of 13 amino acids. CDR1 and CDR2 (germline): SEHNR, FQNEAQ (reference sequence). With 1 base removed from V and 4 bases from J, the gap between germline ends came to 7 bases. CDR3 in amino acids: CASSLGPSYGYTF. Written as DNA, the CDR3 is TGTGCCAGCAGCTTAGGGCCTTCCTATGGCTACACCTTC.

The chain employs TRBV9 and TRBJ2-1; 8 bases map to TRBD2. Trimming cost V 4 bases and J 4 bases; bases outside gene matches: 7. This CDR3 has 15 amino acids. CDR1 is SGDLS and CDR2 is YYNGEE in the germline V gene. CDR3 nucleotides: TGTGCCAGCAGCCTACTAGCGGCATCTTACAATGAGCAGTTCTTC. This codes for CASSLLAASYNEQFF.

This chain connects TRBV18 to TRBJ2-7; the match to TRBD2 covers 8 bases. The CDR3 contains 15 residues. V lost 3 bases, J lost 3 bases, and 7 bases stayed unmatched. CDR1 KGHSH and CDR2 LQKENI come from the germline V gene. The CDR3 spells CASSPKSGGYYEQYF. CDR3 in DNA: TGTGCCAGCTCACCGAAAAGCGGGGGCTACTACGAGCAGTACTTC.

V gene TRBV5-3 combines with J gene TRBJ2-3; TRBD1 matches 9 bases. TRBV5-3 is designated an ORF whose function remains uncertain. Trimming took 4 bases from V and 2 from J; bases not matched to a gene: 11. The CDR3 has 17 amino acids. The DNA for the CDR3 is TGTGCCAGAAGCCACCGGGACAGGGACTTTATCACAGATACGCAGTATTTT. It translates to CARSHRDRDFITDTQYF.

CDR3 coding DNA: TGCGCCAGCAGTGACCGTGGAGTGAGTGGGGAGCTGTTTTTT. Amino acid sequence: CASSDRGVSGELFF. The chain is built from TRBV10-2 and TRBJ2-2; D gene ambiguous. Trimming cost V 3 bases and J 8 bases, with 13 bases left between them. Germline-derived CDR1 and CDR2 are WSHSY and SAAADI. CDR3 length: 14 residues.

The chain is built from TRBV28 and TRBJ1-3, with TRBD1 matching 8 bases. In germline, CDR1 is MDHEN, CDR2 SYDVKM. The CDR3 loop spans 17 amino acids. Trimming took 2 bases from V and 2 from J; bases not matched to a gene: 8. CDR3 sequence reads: CASSLRQGAGAGNTIYF. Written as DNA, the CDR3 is TGTGCCAGCAGTTTACGCCAGGGGGCGGGTGCTGGAAACACCATATATTTT.